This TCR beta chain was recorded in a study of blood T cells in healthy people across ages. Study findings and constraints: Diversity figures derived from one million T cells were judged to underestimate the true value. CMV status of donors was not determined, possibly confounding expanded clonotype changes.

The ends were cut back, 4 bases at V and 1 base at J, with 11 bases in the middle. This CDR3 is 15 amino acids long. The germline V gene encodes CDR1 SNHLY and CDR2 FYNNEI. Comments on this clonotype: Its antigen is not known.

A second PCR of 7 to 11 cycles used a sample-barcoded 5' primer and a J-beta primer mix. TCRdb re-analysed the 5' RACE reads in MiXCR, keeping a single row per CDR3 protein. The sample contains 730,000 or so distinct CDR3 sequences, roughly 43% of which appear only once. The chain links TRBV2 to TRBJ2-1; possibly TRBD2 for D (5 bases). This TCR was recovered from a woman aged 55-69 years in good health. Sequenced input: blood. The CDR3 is CASSGGRGSYNEQFF. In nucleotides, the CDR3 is TGTGCCAGCAGTGGTGGGAGAGGTTCCTACAATGAGCAGTTCTTC. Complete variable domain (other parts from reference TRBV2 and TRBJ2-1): EPEVTQTPSHQVTQMGQEVILRCVPISNHLYFYWYRQILGQKVEFLVSFYNNEISEKSEIFDDQFSVERPDGSNFTLKIRSTKLEDSAMYFCASSGGRGSYNEQFFGPGTRLTVL.